Included here is one T cell receptor beta chain sequence, with context. This CDR3 has 15 amino acids. Trimming stripped 5 bases from V and 0 bases from J, with 14 bases between. CDR1 and CDR2 from the germline V gene are SGHTA and FQGNSA. The data belong to a study of molecular identifiers for immune sequencing clone quantification. Generation of bulk TCR libraries relied on previously described methods and listed TCR primers. TCRdb called the PCR reads again in MiXCR, with one record for every CDR3 protein. Of about half a million distinct CDR3 sequences listed, 25% were seen once; the top ten hold approximately 0.76%.

The receptor was isolated from a human donor in good health. Some libraries in this study had Jurkat cell RNA spiked in. The sequenced material came from naive CD8+ T cells from blood, with Jurkat cell RNA spiked in. Subset of the sample: FACS-sorted CD8+CD4-CCR7+CD45RA+ naive T cells. V usage is TRBV7-2 and J usage is TRBJ2-7; perhaps TRBD2 as D (6 bases). The CDR3 is CASSPSGGSSYEQYF. In DNA, the CDR3 is TGTGCCAGCAGCCCCAGTGGGGGGAGCTCCTACGAGCAGTACTTC.